The table lists the clone carrying this T cell receptor (beta chain) with a few counts. Unique molecular identifiers were incorporated into the prepared TCRbeta library. TCRdb used MiXCR to reprocess the PCR reads, holding one entry per CDR3 protein. The sample consists of 600,000 to 700,000 distinct CDR3 sequences, around a sixth of them appearing once. The CDR3 runs to 15 residues. V trimming: 3 bases; J trimming: 7 bases; junction bases outside the gene matches: 10. Germline values: CDR1 DFQATT, CDR2 SNEGSKA (reference sequence). These data originate in a study of T-cell reconstitution after alpha-beta-depleted transplantation in children.

This chain connects TRBV20-1 to TRBJ1-5, with 9 bases lining up with TRBD1. Material: PBMCs from the stem cell graft donor, obtained from the stem cell graft. This TCR derives from a human donor who donated a stem cell graft to a child with acute myeloid leukemia. This CDR3 is CSARALRDRDQPQHF. The CDR3 nucleotides are TGCAGTGCTAGGGCGCTTAGGGACAGGGACCAGCCCCAGCATTTT.